The present T cell receptor (beta chain) was sequenced within a study of beta chain features in type 1 diabetes. Study background: Researchers looked at about 110 million sorted cells across all samples.

Naive, central memory, regulatory and stem cell-like memory cells within the CD4+ compartment were sorted using CD45RO/CCR7/CD25/CD127/CD95/CD27. As every portion of the isolated RNA was reverse transcribed, the sequencing read expressed TCRB transcripts. Produced via immunoSEQ multiplex PCR; TCRdb's table is partial and in-frame only. Among about 180,000 clones, about 13% were seen once, and the ten largest hold about 0.58%. On this clone itself: Its antigen remains unknown.

Study-wide points: Shorter templates might be favored by PCR, equally in patients and controls. Researchers reported that naive, central memory and Treg TCRB repertoires appeared more similar in patients than in healthy donors.

Source material: central memory CD4+ T cells from blood. The source of this sequence is a woman between 18 and 30 years old in good health.

CDR3 region: CASSRLAGTGELFF. The DNA of the CDR3 is TGTGCCAGTTCAAGGCTAGCGGGAACCGGGGAGCTGTTTTTT. The chain carries TRBV19 and TRBJ2-2; 9 bases fit TRBD2. CDR3 length: 14 amino acids. V shed 8 bases, J shed 5 bases, and the junction held 6 bases outside the gene matches. CDR1 LNHDA and CDR2 SQIVND come from the germline V gene (reference sequence).